A selection of T cell receptor beta chains follows, all from one sample in a study of Graves' ophthalmopathy and Graves' hyperthyroidism. Each CDR3 protein is one row after TCRdb ran MiXCR on the multiplex PCR reads. This table has around 1,000,000 distinct CDR3 sequences, roughly 35% appearing once. The sequenced material came from peripheral blood or thyroid tissue (not recorded which). Receptors were obtained from an adult man with Graves' hyperthyroidism. Each CDR3 is given without its conserved first and last residue. Part of the rows lack a size; the others show once, few, many or a class for expanded clones.

>TRBV5-8|TRBJ2-7|many
ASSRSGTGRYEQY
>TRBV7-2|TRBJ1-4|NA
ASRGGMREKLF
>TRBV29-1|TRBJ2-7|NA
SLRLAGAEQY
>TRBV25-1|TRBJ1-1|few
ASSDKGRTEAF
>TRBV14|TRBJ2-2|many
ASSPGHPNTGELF
>TRBV11-2|TRBJ2-7|NA
ASSVDGGPGEQY
>TRBV11-2|TRBJ1-6|NA
ASSTPGQGIQPLH
>TRBV10-3|TRBJ2-5|many
AISERGELGETQY
>TRBV10-3|TRBJ1-2|NA
AISDGGQGMRGYT
>TRBV6-5|TRBJ2-6|few
ASTPPGVGSGANVLT
>TRBV29-1|TRBJ2-7|NA
SVVDRVSYEQY
>TRBV11-2|TRBJ1-4|NA
ASSSPRGQRPNEKLF
>TRBV7-9|TRBJ1-5|NA
ASSLRRPGHSNQPQH